This passage covers 10 T cell receptor beta chains from one sample sequenced in a study of cytomegalovirus exposure and HLA in healthy donors. 13 Jbeta primers and 60 Vbeta primers were used for the PCR. The data were produced by immunoSEQ multiplex PCR, yet TCRdb's version contains in-frame clones alone and is incomplete. Among 150,000 to 200,000 clones listed, 77% were seen once. Sequenced input: PBMCs. The receptors shown here come from a male donor in good health and CMV-seropositive.

This clone was recorded a few times. This chain uses TRBV6-6 with TRBJ1-5; D is perhaps TRBD1 (6 bases). Per the germline V gene, CDR1 is MNHNY and CDR2 is SVGAGI (reference sequence). V was shortened by 6 bases and J by 2 bases, with 14 bases between the two germline ends. CDR3 size: 15 residues. This chain's CDR3 is CASRTGGRGNQPQHF. The CDR3 DNA reads TGTGCCAGCAGGACAGGAGGTCGAGGCAATCAGCCCCAGCATTTT.

The chain joins TRBV18 to TRBJ2-7, with a tentative D call TRBD1 (6 bases). The CDR3 length is 13 residues. Trimming took off 2 bases at V and 3 bases at J, with 8 bases between the two ends. Germline V lookup: CDR1 KGHSH, CDR2 LQKENI. The CDR3 bases are TGTGCCAGCTCACCAGACAGGAACTACGAGCAGTACTTC. This sequence encodes CASSPDRNYEQYF. The variable domain in full, completed from reference TRBV18 and TRBJ2-7, reads NAGVMQNPRHLVRRRGQEARLRCSPMKGHSHVYWYRQLPEEGLKFMVYLQKENIIDESGMPKERFSAEFPKEGPSILRIQQVVRGDSAAYFCASSPDRNYEQYFGPGTRLTVT.

This chain uses TRBV6-6 with TRBJ2-5; tentative D call: TRBD2 (7 bases). Trimming cost V 4 bases and J 1 base, with 10 bases left between them. CDR1 is MNHNY and CDR2 is SVGAGI in the germline V gene (reference sequence). The CDR3 is made up of 14 amino acids. DNA for the CDR3: TGTGCCAGCAGTTCGGCGGGGGCCCAAGAGACCCAGTACTTC. Translated, it gives CASSSAGAQETQYF.

The chain uses TRBV9 and TRBJ2-3; maybe TRBD2 (5 bases). Germline lookup yields CDR1 SGDLS and CDR2 YYNGEE. This CDR3 region has 15 residues. V was trimmed by 0 bases and J by 1 base, leaving 9 bases between them. The CDR3 loop reads CASSVGGVGTDTQYF. In nucleotides, the CDR3 is TGTGCCAGCAGCGTAGGGGGAGTCGGCACAGATACGCAGTATTTT.

This chain links TRBV5-1 with TRBJ2-1; 12 nucleotides line up with TRBD2. The ends lost 2 bases at V and 5 bases at J; junction bases unmatched: 14. This CDR3 contains 19 residues. CDR1 and CDR2 (germline): SGHRS, YFSETQ. The CDR3 DNA reads as TGCGCCAGCAGCTTTGGACTAGCGGGGATCGATCGGTTGAACAATGAGCAGTTCTTC. Protein: CASSFGLAGIDRLNNEQFF.

The chain carries TRBV7-2 and TRBJ1-6, with TRBD1 matching 10 bases. Looked up from germline, CDR1 is SGHTA and CDR2 is FQGNSA. The CDR3 is 16 residues long. Trimming at V came to 3 bases and at J to 10 bases, leaving 9 bases not matched to a gene. The CDR3 nucleotides are TGTGCCAGCAGCTTTAGTATGGGACAGGGGTTGTCACCCCTCCACTTT. This encodes CASSFSMGQGLSPLHF. The variable domain in full, completed from reference TRBV7-2 and TRBJ1-6, reads GAGVSQSPSNKVTEKGKDVELRCDPISGHTALYWYRQSLGQGLEFLIYFQGNSAPDKSGLPSDRFSAERTGGSVSTLTIQRTQQEDSAVYLCASSFSMGQGLSPLHFGNGTRLTVT.

Here the CDR3 reads CASRRSGTGGGHYGYTF. The CDR3 bases are TGTGCCAGCCGACGTTCCGGGACAGGGGGAGGCCACTATGGCTACACCTTC. The chain carries TRBV28 and TRBJ1-2, with 11 positions matching TRBD1. The germline CDR1 and CDR2 sequences are MDHEN and SYDVKM. V lost 8 bases, J lost 3 bases, and 14 bases stayed unmatched. The CDR3 consists of 17 residues.

The V gene is TRBV5-1, the J gene TRBJ1-4; TRBD1 might be the D (5 bases). The V and J ends lost 3 bases and 7 bases respectively, with 16 bases between them. CDR3 length: 15 amino acids. Germline CDR1 and CDR2: SGHRS and YFSETQ. This CDR3 reads CASSSVAGLSEKLFF. CDR3 bases: TGCGCCAGCAGCTCGGTCGCAGGGTTGTCTGAAAAACTGTTTTTT.

This chain connects TRBV27 to TRBJ1-6; 10 bases line up with TRBD1. CDR1 and CDR2 (germline): MNHEY, SMNVEV (reference sequence). The CDR3 sequence is 17 residues long. The trim removed 6 bases at V and 0 bases at J, leaving 5 bases unmatched. CDR3 in amino acids: CASRPGQGSSYNSPLHF. The DNA for the CDR3 is TGTGCCAGCAGGCCGGGACAGGGGAGCTCCTATAATTCACCCCTCCACTTT.

Remarks on this clone: The same CDR3 is also encoded by other DNA sequences in this sample. The rearrangement joins TRBV5-6 to TRBJ1-4, with D possibly being TRBD1 (6 bases). The CDR3 totals 17 residues. CDR1 is SGHDT and CDR2 is YYEEEE in the germline V gene. Trimming left V 3 bases short and J 3 bases short, with 18 bases between. CDR3 in amino acids: CASSSLYEQGSNEKLFF. The DNA for the CDR3 is TGTGCCAGCAGCTCCCTATATGAACAGGGATCTAATGAAAAACTGTTTTTT.